This TCR beta chain was captured in a study of blood T cell repertoires in COVID-19. Profiled with immunoSEQ multiplex PCR; TCRdb holds only in-frame clones, not every one. The table lists 200,000 to 250,000 clones, over 75% of them singletons. Sample: peripheral blood. The sequence was collected from a man aged 50-60 years with acute or convalescent COVID-19.

DNA of the CDR3: TGTGCCAGCAGTGAGACGACAGCCGAGGAAAAACTGTTTTTT. Encoded protein: CASSETTAEEKLFF. J is TRBJ1-4 and V is TRBV6-1, with a tentative D call TRBD1 (5 bases). V lost 3 bases to trimming and J lost 8 bases, with 13 bases between them. The CDR3 consists of 14 residues. From germline, CDR1 is MNHNS and CDR2 SASEGT.